This T cell receptor beta chain emerged from a study of control samples from healthy donors and cancer patients. Produced via immunoSEQ multiplex PCR; TCRdb's table is partial and in-frame only. The table has 150,000 to 200,000 clones, 80% to 95% seen once; the top ten hold less than 0.75%. Between the trimmed V and J ends, which lost 5 bases and 3 bases, there was a span of 11 bases. The CDR3 totals 13 residues. CDR1 and CDR2 from the germline V gene are SGHTA and FQGNSA. The TCR comes from a woman aged 25 to 39 in good health. The sequenced sample was blood. The rearrangement joins TRBV7-2 to TRBJ2-7; D not resolved. The DNA for the CDR3 is TGTGCCAGCAGCCCCCTCCTGCACTACGAGCAGTACTTC. Translation: CASSPLLHYEQYF.